The rows below give T cell receptor beta chains drawn from one sample of a study of post-analysis software for immune sequencing data. TCRdb processed the PCR reads anew with MiXCR; each CDR3 protein has one entry. The sample has more than 350,000 distinct CDR3 sequences, roughly 40% seen once. Sequenced sample: blood. The receptor source for this set is a girl aged 2 to 9 with multiple sclerosis. The CDR3 runs from the conserved cysteine through the conserved F or W. A D gene is named only where the DNA matches it firmly. Size values are once, few and many counts, or a class for expanded clones, and some rows have none.

abundance	v_gene	d_gene	j_gene	CDR3nt	CDR3aa
few	TRBV20-1	.	TRBJ1-2	TGCAGTGCTAGACGAAAATTCTATGGCTACACCTTC	CSARRKFYGYTF
few	TRBV6-5	TRBD2	TRBJ2-1	TGTGCCAGACCGGGACTAGCGGGAGAGAATGAGCAGTTCTTC	CARPGLAGENEQFF
.	TRBV7-8	.	TRBJ2-7	TGTGCCAGCAGTTTTAGACAGGACGGCCACGAGCAGTACTTC	CASSFRQDGHEQYF
few	TRBV7-6	.	TRBJ2-7	TGTGCCAGCAGCTTCGTAAAGGATTCAGGGCAGTACTTC	CASSFVKDSGQYF
.	TRBV29-1	.	TRBJ2-4	TGCAGCGTTGCGATGGCTTTCGGCAAAAACATTCAGTACTTC	CSVAMAFGKNIQYF
.	TRBV20-1	.	TRBJ2-5	TGCAGTGCTAGATTTGGCGGGAAACGGGGCCGGGAGCAGTACTTC	CSARFGGKRGREQYF
.	TRBV11-1	TRBD1	TRBJ2-1	TGTGCCAGCTTCCCGTACCCTGGACAGGGCTACAATGAGCAGTTCTTC	CASFPYPGQGYNEQFF
.	TRBV10-3	TRBD1	TRBJ2-4	TGTGCCATCAGTGTTGACCGGACAGGGGAAAACATTCAGTACTTC	CAISVDRTGENIQYF
.	TRBV7-2	.	TRBJ2-1	TGTGCCAGCGCGATAGGGGGGTCCTCCTACAATGAGCAGTTCTTC	CASAIGGSSYNEQFF
few	TRBV12-5	.	TRBJ1-5	TGTGCTAGCGCCATGGGGAATCAGCCCCAGCATTTT	CASAMGNQPQHF
.	TRBV18	.	TRBJ1-2	TGTGCCAGCTCACCGGTCGATGACTATGGCTACACCTTC	CASSPVDDYGYTF
.	TRBV20-1	.	TRBJ1-1	TGCAGTGCTCAAAAGGAAGGCAGGGAGGCTGAAGCTTTCTTT	CSAQKEGREAEAFF
once	TRBV7-2	.	TRBJ2-7	TGTGCCAGCAGCCAAGCCTGGGCAGGGGTTACCTACGAGCAGTACTTC	CASSQAWAGVTYEQYF
few	TRBV29-1	TRBD2	TRBJ2-3	TGCAGCGTTGTGGGACTAGTAGCAGATACGCAGTATTTT	CSVVGLVADTQYF
.	TRBV7-2	.	TRBJ2-1	TGTGCCAGCAGCTCTATTTATCTTAGGGCCCGGGGGAATGAGCAGTTCTTC	CASSSIYLRARGNEQFF
.	TRBV6-5	.	TRBJ1-2	TGTGCCAGCAGTTATCTGCATCCAATCTATGGCTACACCTTC	CASSYLHPIYGYTF
.	TRBV5-6	TRBD1	TRBJ2-7	TGTGCCAGCAGCGACGGGACAGAATTTTACGAGCGGTACTTC	CASSDGTEFYERYF
.	TRBV28	.	TRBJ2-7	TGTGCCAGCAGTTCACAACAGGGACGCGAGCAGTACTTC	CASSSQQGREQYF
few	TRBV21-1	.	TRBJ2-7	TGTGCCAGCAGCAAGGCAGCCAATTCCTACGAGCAGTACTTC	CASSKAANSYEQYF
.	TRBV29-1	.	TRBJ2-1	TGCAGCGTTGAAGATCCCCCCGAGAGGTACAATGAGCAGTTCTTC	CSVEDPPERYNEQFF
.	TRBV20-1	.	TRBJ2-1	TGCAGTGCTAGGTGGAAAGGGGGCTACAATGAGCAGTTCTTC	CSARWKGGYNEQFF
few	TRBV6-1	TRBD2	TRBJ2-3	TGTGCCAGCAGTGAAGTAGCGGGTCTCGCAGATACGCAGTATTTT	CASSEVAGLADTQYF
.	TRBV4-3	TRBD2	TRBJ2-1	TGCGCCAGCAGCCAAGAGGGACTAGCATCCAATGAGCAGTTCTTC	CASSQEGLASNEQFF
.	TRBV29-1	.	TRBJ1-2	TGCAGCGTTGCTTATATAGATAACTATGGCTACACCTTC	CSVAYIDNYGYTF
.	TRBV28	.	TRBJ2-1	TGTGCCAGCAGTGCATTCAGGTCTTACAATGAGCAGTTCTTC	CASSAFRSYNEQFF
many	TRBV24-1	.	TRBJ2-3	TGTGCCACCACCGATACGTTGGCAGATACGCAGTATTTT	CATTDTLADTQYF
.	TRBV5-5	.	TRBJ2-5	TGTGCCAGCAGCTTGGCCTTAGGCAGACAAGAGACCCAGTACTTC	CASSLALGRQETQYF
.	TRBV3-1	.	TRBJ2-5	TGTGCCAGCAGCGCCCGACAGGGCGGGGGAAACACCCAGTACTTC	CASSARQGGGNTQYF
.	TRBV5-1	.	TRBJ2-1	TGCGCCAGCAGCATAGTTTTAAGCTCCTACAATGAGCAGTTCTTC	CASSIVLSSYNEQFF
.	TRBV3-1	.	TRBJ1-1	TGTGCCAGCAGCCAAGCAGAATCGACTCGATGGGACACTGAAGCTTTCTTT	CASSQAESTRWDTEAFF
.	TRBV20-1	.	TRBJ1-1	TGCAGTGCTAAGGCCCCGGGGGGTAAGAACACTGAAGCTTTCTTT	CSAKAPGGKNTEAFF
few	TRBV10-3	TRBD2	TRBJ2-1	TGTGCCATCTCTAGCGGGAGGGAATACAATGAGCAGTTCTTC	CAISSGREYNEQFF
few	TRBV11-1	TRBD2	TRBJ2-1	TGTGCCAGCAGCACCCTGGGAGGGCCTCCTTTTCGGGGGGACAATGAGCAGTTCTTC	CASSTLGGPPFRGDNEQFF
.	TRBV5-5	.	TRBJ2-3	TGTGCCAGCAGCTTGGCGATCCTAGGGCGCACAGATACGCAGTATTTT	CASSLAILGRTDTQYF
.	TRBV12-3/TRBV12-4	.	TRBJ2-6	TGTGCCAGCAGTGAAAGGGGGGGTGAGGGGGCCAACGTCCTGACTTTC	CASSERGGEGANVLTF
few	TRBV7-2	.	TRBJ2-7	TGTGCCAGCAGCTTCCAGGGGGGGAACGAGCAGTACTTC	CASSFQGGNEQYF